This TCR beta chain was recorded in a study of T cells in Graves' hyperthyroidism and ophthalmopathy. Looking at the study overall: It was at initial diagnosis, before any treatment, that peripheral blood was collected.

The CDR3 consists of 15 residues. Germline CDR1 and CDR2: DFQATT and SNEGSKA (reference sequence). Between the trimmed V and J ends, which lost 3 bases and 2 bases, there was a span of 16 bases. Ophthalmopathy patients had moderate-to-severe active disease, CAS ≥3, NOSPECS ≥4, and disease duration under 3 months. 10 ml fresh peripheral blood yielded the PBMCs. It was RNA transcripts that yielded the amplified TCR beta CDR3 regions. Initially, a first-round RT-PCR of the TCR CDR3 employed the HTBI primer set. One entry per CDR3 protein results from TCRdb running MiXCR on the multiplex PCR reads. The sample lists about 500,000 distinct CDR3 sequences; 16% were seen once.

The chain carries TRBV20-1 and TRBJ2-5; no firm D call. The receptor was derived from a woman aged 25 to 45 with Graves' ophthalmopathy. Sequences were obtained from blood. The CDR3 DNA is TGCAGTGCTAGCGGGCCAGGCGGAACTCAAGAGACCCAGTACTTC. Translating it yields CSASGPGGTQETQYF.